Shown below are 28 T cell receptor beta chains from a single sample sequenced in a study of blood T cell repertoires in COVID-19. The protocol was immunoSEQ multiplex PCR, while the TCRdb copy is restricted to in-frame clones and leaves out a portion. The data contain about 110,000 clones, more than 75% of them singletons. Sequenced sample: peripheral blood. The source of these receptors is a human donor in a cohort sampled during active COVID-19.

V and J are TRBV5-6 and TRBJ2-5; 11 bases are shared with TRBD2. This CDR3 contains 16 residues. Germline CDR1 is SGHDT and CDR2 is YYEEEE. V lost 4 bases, J lost 4 bases, and 9 bases stayed unmatched. CDR3 amino acids: CASSLLSGGVVETQYF. The CDR3 DNA is TGTGCCAGCAGCCTACTTAGCGGGGGGGTTGTAGAGACCCAGTACTTC.

This chain connects TRBV11-1 to TRBJ1-1, with D hard to call. V shed 6 bases and J shed 4 bases, with 18 bases lying between them. CDR3 size: 15 residues. Germline V lookup: CDR1 SGHAT, CDR2 FQDESV (reference sequence). CDR3 in DNA: TGTGCCAGCAGTTCTGTAGACGGTCAGCGCACTGAAGCTTTCTTT. Its translation is CASSSVDGQRTEAFF.

The chain employs TRBV6-2 or TRBV6-3 and TRBJ1-2, with a weak D call TRBD1 (5 bases). Trimming stripped 2 bases from V and 5 bases from J, with 12 bases between. This CDR3 region has 14 residues. Germline lookup yields CDR1 MNHEY and CDR2 SVGEGT. CDR3 sequence: CASSYGGEGYGYTF. CDR3 in DNA: TGTGCCAGCAGTTACGGGGGGGAAGGATATGGCTACACCTTC.

This clone was recorded only once. The chain has TRBV18 and TRBJ1-1; 10 nucleotides line up with TRBD1. This CDR3 has 15 residues. Unmatched junction bases numbered 2, after V lost 3 bases and J lost 1 base. Germline V gene sequence: CDR1 KGHSH, CDR2 LQKENI. CDR3 loop: CASSPRTGGNTEAFF. The CDR3 DNA sequence: TGTGCCAGCTCACCCCGGACAGGGGGGAACACTGAAGCTTTCTTT.

This clone has more than one count but fewer than ten. This chain joins TRBV2 and TRBJ2-2; TRBD2 matches 10 bases. The V gene's germline CDR1 is SNHLY and CDR2 FYNNEI. J was trimmed by 5 bases and V by 0 bases; bases with no gene match: 3. CDR3 length: 16 amino acids. CDR3 coding DNA: TGTGCCAGCAGTGAAGCGAGCGGGAGGGTTACCGGGGAGCTGTTTTTT. Amino acid sequence: CASSEASGRVTGELFF.

V and J are TRBV29-1 and TRBJ2-3, with 9 bases lining up with TRBD2. Germline CDR1 reads SQVTM; CDR2 reads ANQGSEA. V lost 3 bases to trimming and J lost 2 bases; unmatched junction nucleotides: 6. The CDR3 sequence is 15 residues long. The CDR3 nucleotides read TGCAGCGTTGACCTGCCTAGCGGGGACACAGATACGCAGTATTTT. Translating gives CSVDLPSGDTDTQYF.

V gene TRBV18 combines with J gene TRBJ2-3; unclear D gene. This CDR3 contains 14 residues. Germline V gene sequence: CDR1 KGHSH, CDR2 LQKENI. The V end was cut by 4 bases, the J end by 0 bases, with 8 bases between. The CDR3: CASSQIPSTDTQYF. DNA of the CDR3: TGTGCCAGCTCACAAATCCCTAGCACAGATACGCAGTATTTT. Filled out from reference TRBV18 and TRBJ2-3, the complete variable domain reads NAGVMQNPRHLVRRRGQEARLRCSPMKGHSHVYWYRQLPEEGLKFMVYLQKENIIDESGMPKERFSAEFPKEGPSILRIQQVVRGDSAAYFCASSQIPSTDTQYFGPGTRLTVL.

V gene TRBV5-1 combines with J gene TRBJ2-6; D is unclear. The CDR3 is 16 residues long. V lost 0 bases to trimming and J lost 0 bases, with 7 bases between them. The germline gives CDR1 SGHRS, CDR2 YFSETQ. As DNA, the CDR3 is TGCGCCAGCAGCTTGGCCGGCGGCTCTGGGGCCAACGTCCTGACTTTC. It specifies CASSLAGGSGANVLTF.

This clone was found a few times. The rearrangement links TRBV7-9 to TRBJ1-1; no definite D call. V dropped 1 base and J dropped 6 bases, with 9 bases sitting between them. CDR3 length: 13 amino acids. Germline CDR1 reads SEHNR; CDR2 reads FQNEAQ (reference sequence). CDR3 DNA sequence: TGTGCCAGCAGCTTAGAAGTAGAATCTGAAGCTTTCTTT. Translation: CASSLEVESEAFF. The full variable domain, in which reference TRBV7-9 and TRBJ1-1 provide the parts outside the CDR3, is DTGVSQNPRHKITKRGQNVTFRCDPISEHNRLYWYRQTLGQGPEFLTYFQNEAQLEKSRLLSDRFSAERPKGSFSTLEIQRTEQGDSAMYLCASSLEVESEAFFGQGTRLTVV.

The chain combines TRBV27 with TRBJ2-4, with 7 positions matching TRBD2. The germline gives CDR1 MNHEY, CDR2 SMNVEV (reference sequence). This CDR3 has 16 residues. The trim removed 6 bases at V and 0 bases at J, leaving 8 bases unmatched. The CDR3 DNA follows: TGTGCCAGCAGCCGACTAGCCGATCTAGCCAAAAACATTCAGTACTTC. Translation gives CASSRLADLAKNIQYF.

J is TRBJ2-2 and V is TRBV4-3, with D unresolved. Trimming left V 0 bases short and J 5 bases short, with 10 bases between. The V gene's germline CDR1 is LGHNA and CDR2 YSLEER. The length of the CDR3 is 15 residues. Written as DNA, the CDR3 is TGCGCCAGCAGCCAAGAATTCTTCGTAACCGGGGAGCTGTTTTTT. Protein product: CASSQEFFVTGELFF.

On this clone: The junction differs from germline at one of its ends, possibly a read error. The chain uses TRBV7-8 and TRBJ1-5, with a possible D match to TRBD1 (6 bases). Germline V gene data show CDR1 as SGHVS and CDR2 as FQNEAQ. There are 17 residues in the CDR3. The CDR3: CASTLDGGVGLGQPQHF. CDR3 nucleotides: TGTGCCAGCACCTTAGATGGGGGCGTAGGTCTCGGACAGCCCCAGCATTTT.

The V call is TRBV28, the J call TRBJ1-4; D might be TRBD1 (6 bases). V lost 3 bases and J lost 8, with 13 bases in between. Germline-derived CDR1 and CDR2 are MDHEN and SYDVKM. The CDR3 runs 14 residues. DNA for the CDR3: TGTGCCAGCAGTTTGGGGGCTCGGGCGGAAAAACTGTTTTTT. It codes for CASSLGARAEKLFF.

This chain connects TRBV19 to TRBJ2-1; 13 positions agree with TRBD2. V was clipped by 6 bases and J by 7 bases; unmatched bases: 18. The germline gives CDR1 LNHDA, CDR2 SQIVND (reference sequence). There are 19 residues in the CDR3. CDR3 residues: CASSRGTSGVLASANEQFF. The DNA of the CDR3 is TGTGCCAGTAGCCGGGGGACTAGCGGGGTGCTCGCATCGGCGAATGAGCAGTTCTTC.

This clone was observed a handful of times. The chain uses TRBV18 and TRBJ2-1; 11 nucleotides align to TRBD2. Per the germline V gene, CDR1 is KGHSH and CDR2 is LQKENI. Germline trimming cut 0 bases from V and 5 bases from J; bases unmatched to any gene: 0. The CDR3 sequence is 15 residues long. CDR3 sequence: CASSPPSGRDNEQFF. CDR3 DNA: TGTGCCAGCTCACCACCTAGCGGGAGGGACAATGAGCAGTTCTTC.

Written as DNA, the CDR3 is TGCGCCAGCAGCCAAGTTCTAGCGGGGGTCTCCTACGAGCAGTACTTC. It is translated as CASSQVLAGVSYEQYF. The rearrangement links TRBV4-3 to TRBJ2-7; 10 bases are shared with TRBD2. The CDR3 covers 16 residues. V shed 1 base and J 0 bases; nucleotides not matched to a gene: 3. Per germline, CDR1 LGHNA and CDR2 YSLEER.

This chain links TRBV6-6 with TRBJ1-3, with 7 bases that match TRBD1. Looked up from germline, CDR1 is MNHNY and CDR2 is SVGAGI (reference sequence). The CDR3 consists of 15 residues. After removal of 2 bases from V and 2 bases from J, the junction contained 3 bases not matched to a gene. The CDR3 reads CASSYRGQAGNTIYF. For the CDR3, the DNA is TGTGCCAGCAGTTACAGGGGGCAGGCTGGAAACACCATATATTTT.

The chain recombines TRBV27 with TRBJ1-6; TRBD1 matches 8 bases. V shed 7 bases, J shed 9 bases, and the junction held 8 bases outside the gene matches. The CDR3 has 14 residues. Germline V CDR1 and CDR2: MNHEY, SMNVEV (reference sequence). CDR3 residues: CASTGQGTLSPLHF. CDR3 sequence (DNA): TGTGCCAGCACCGGACAGGGAACTCTTTCACCCCTCCACTTT.

The count of this clone is one. The chain employs TRBV9 and TRBJ1-1; D might be TRBD1 (6 bases). Per germline, CDR1 SGDLS and CDR2 YYNGEE. The CDR3 extends over 14 amino acids. Trimming took off 2 bases at V and 1 base at J, with 9 bases between the two ends. Here the CDR3 reads CASSVTGSNTEAFF. CDR3 sequence (DNA): TGTGCCAGCAGCGTCACAGGGTCGAACACTGAAGCTTTCTTT.

V is TRBV3-1 (or the pseudogene TRBV3-2) and J is TRBJ1-1; TRBD1 is a possible D gene (5 bases). Between the trimmed V and J ends, which lost 7 bases and 4 bases, there was a span of 16 bases. CDR1 is LGHDT, CDR2 YNNKEL, per germline (reference sequence). This CDR3 contains 14 residues. The DNA for the CDR3 is TGTGCCAGCACGGTGGAGGGGCTTGGCACTGAAGCTTTCTTT. Its protein is CASTVEGLGTEAFF.

The CDR3 DNA sequence: TGTGCCAGCAGTTATAGGACATCGCCTATGAACACTGAAGCTTTCTTT. Residues: CASSYRTSPMNTEAFF. The chain links TRBV6-2 or TRBV6-3 to TRBJ1-1, with D possibly TRBD1 on 5 matching bases. V lost 3 bases to trimming and J lost 0 bases, with 14 bases between them. CDR1 MNHEY and CDR2 SVGEGT come from the germline V gene. The CDR3 totals 16 residues.

This clone was counted once. The chain links TRBV2 to TRBJ2-1, with D possibly matching TRBD2 (6 bases). V lost 4 bases to trimming and J lost 6 bases, with 13 bases between them. CDR1 and CDR2 from the germline V gene are SNHLY and FYNNEI. The CDR3 length is 14 residues. The CDR3 is CASSVLREGNEQFF. CDR3 nucleotides: TGTGCCAGCAGTGTGTTGCGGGAAGGCAATGAGCAGTTCTTC.

This clone was seen more than once but under ten times. V and J are TRBV28 and TRBJ2-7, with a weak D call TRBD1 (7 bases). The CDR3 totals 14 residues. Trimming stripped 1 base from V and 2 bases from J, with 9 bases between. Germline V lookup: CDR1 MDHEN, CDR2 SYDVKM. Written as DNA, the CDR3 is TGTGCCAGCAGTTTATCAGGGGGGCCCTACGAGCAGTACTTC. Its protein is CASSLSGGPYEQYF.

Only one count was recorded for this clone. The rearrangement joins TRBV28 to TRBJ2-5, with a weak D call TRBD2 (6 bases). V lost 3 bases and J lost 5, with 19 bases in between. This CDR3 region has 16 residues. The germline CDR1 and CDR2 sequences are MDHEN and SYDVKM. CDR3 DNA: TGTGCCAGCAGTTTGTCTGGAGGGGTTGGGGCGGAGACCCAGTACTTC. Its translation is CASSLSGGVGAETQYF.

The V gene is TRBV5-4, the J gene TRBJ1-4; D remains unclear. CDR3 length equals 14 residues. The V and J ends lost 4 bases and 0 bases respectively, with 7 bases between them. The germline CDR1 and CDR2 sequences are SGHNT and YYREEE (reference sequence). The CDR3 nucleotides are TGTGCCAGCAGCCCCTCAGCAACTAATGAAAAACTGTTTTTT. Encoded protein: CASSPSATNEKLFF.

Only a few counts were recorded for this clone. This CDR3 is CASSIASNSNEKLFF. CDR3 DNA: TGTGCCAGTAGTATAGCAAGTAACAGTAATGAAAAACTGTTTTTT. This chain connects TRBV19 to TRBJ1-4; D gene ambiguous. Germline V gives CDR1 LNHDA, CDR2 SQIVND (reference sequence). Trimming stripped 1 base from V and 4 bases from J, with 10 bases between. The CDR3 is 15 residues long.

CDR3 protein: CASSPRQGGIDEQYF. The CDR3 DNA reads TGTGCCAGTAGTCCGCGACAGGGGGGGATCGACGAGCAGTACTTC. The chain recombines TRBV19 with TRBJ2-7; 9 bases are a match to TRBD1. Germline CDR1 LNHDA, CDR2 SQIVND (reference sequence). The CDR3 consists of 15 residues. V lost 5 bases to trimming and J lost 5 bases; unmatched junction nucleotides: 10.

The V gene is TRBV28, the J gene TRBJ2-2; TRBD2 aligns across 12 bases. Germline lookup yields CDR1 MDHEN and CDR2 SYDVKM. Losses at the gene ends were 6 bases for V and 7 bases for J; bases not matched to a gene: 12. The CDR3 spans 17 residues. The CDR3 is CASRPLAGGVNGGELFF. As DNA, the CDR3 is TGTGCCAGCAGACCACTAGCGGGGGGCGTGAACGGCGGGGAGCTGTTTTTT. The full variable domain, with the rest looked up from reference TRBV28 and TRBJ2-2, is DVKVTQSSRYLVKRTGEKVFLECVQDMDHENMFWYRQDPGLGLRLIYFSYDVKMKEKGDIPEGYSVSREKKERFSLILESASTNQTSMYLCASRPLAGGVNGGELFFGEGSRLTVL.